The present entry profiles one T cell receptor (beta chain) with its context. This clone was observed a handful of times. Its recognized antigen is unknown. The read ends 3 residues shy of where the CDR3 ends; the end is completed using the germline J gene. CVID samples and control samples contributed equivalent amounts of genomic DNA as sequencing input. For every sample, a 60 bp segment covering the rearranged TCRbeta CDR3 region was amplified and then sequenced. The immunoSEQ assay, a bias-corrected multiplex PCR with high-throughput sequencing, was employed for TCRbeta amplification. The authors' pipeline ran thus. Each unique nucleotide sequence was treated as a clone and annotated with V, D and J genes, copy number and frequency. Sequences were labeled productive if in frame, and non-productive if out of frame or containing stop codons. As previously described, clonality was computed from Shannon's entropy. The predicted amino acid sequences of productive clones were used to derive mean CDR3 Kyte-Doolittle hydropathy. Using the R hclust function, scaled V gene usage was clustered hierarchically with Manhattan distance and complete linkage. Clone sharing by CDR3 amino acid sequence was assessed by resampling 12 repertoires per group over 100 rounds. The repertoires were searched for fewer than 75 published EBV-specific TCRbeta sequences and almost 250 published CMV-specific TCRbeta sequences. Analysis left out two CVID samples that produced under 10,000 sequences, so fewer than 50 CVID repertoires remained. TCRdb limited this immuneACCESS table to in-frame rearrangements with V and J called. A share of clones is missing; checked studies link under half to unresolved V genes, and the rest is unexplained. That table is the source of V, J and clone size, and D and trimming were worked out from the DNA. The table gives 25,000 to 35,000 clones for this sample, with none occurring only once. About 13% of the sample goes to the ten largest clones.

V trim: 5 bases; J trim: 6 bases; unmatched bases: 18. CDR1 LNHDA and CDR2 SQIVND were looked up in the germline V gene (reference sequence). Measured from the cysteine to the phenylalanine, the CDR3 is 17 residues long. The DNA shown is the part of the CDR3 that was read: 42 bases, in frame from base 1. The sample originates from a study of T cell clonality in common variable immunodeficiency (dated by TCRdb to between 2015 and 2016). General findings and caveats noted by the study authors: CVID subjects shared fewer TCRbeta clones with each other than healthy controls did (p < 0.0001). The authors noted that sequencing repertoires of T cell subpopulations would be needed to clarify what caused the increased clonality in CVID. Despite equal DNA input, controls averaged about 81,820 unique sequences per sample versus some 30,000 in CVID samples. CVID TCRbeta sequences were reported to have fewer deletions and N-nucleotide insertions and to lack highly modified clones with 13 or more V deletions. Differences among patients in the CVID cohort limited the correlations between repertoire features and clinical complications. TCRbeta clonality was higher in CVID subjects than in healthy controls (t-test p = 0.018), and the increase was most characteristic of about a third of subjects.

Most of the CVID patients and most of the healthy controls were of Caucasian heritage. Heparinized peripheral whole blood samples of about 5 to 8.5 ml were obtained from each donor. Genomic DNA from adults with common variable immune deficiency (CVID) and from healthy adult controls was the source for sequencing TCRbeta CDR3 repertoires. The control group was made up of about 22 healthy adult volunteers (about ten male and around twelve female) whose ages ranged from roughly 23 to 66 years, with a mean age of approximately 37. Diluted blood was density-centrifuged over Hypaque 1077 or Ficoll-Paque to isolate peripheral blood mononuclear cells. Genomic DNA was obtained from unsorted mononuclear cells through either Qiagen column purification or a centrifugation-based method.

The sequence derives from a person aged 18 to 70 in good health. Sequencing used peripheral blood mononuclear cells. The chain links TRBV19 with TRBJ1-2; 7 nucleotides in the junction match TRBD1. CDR3 bases read: TGTGCCAGTAGTCGGGACAGAGGGGACCTCATGGGAGATGGC. This codes for CASSRDRGDLMGDG. The full CDR3 is CASSRDRGDLMGDGYTF.